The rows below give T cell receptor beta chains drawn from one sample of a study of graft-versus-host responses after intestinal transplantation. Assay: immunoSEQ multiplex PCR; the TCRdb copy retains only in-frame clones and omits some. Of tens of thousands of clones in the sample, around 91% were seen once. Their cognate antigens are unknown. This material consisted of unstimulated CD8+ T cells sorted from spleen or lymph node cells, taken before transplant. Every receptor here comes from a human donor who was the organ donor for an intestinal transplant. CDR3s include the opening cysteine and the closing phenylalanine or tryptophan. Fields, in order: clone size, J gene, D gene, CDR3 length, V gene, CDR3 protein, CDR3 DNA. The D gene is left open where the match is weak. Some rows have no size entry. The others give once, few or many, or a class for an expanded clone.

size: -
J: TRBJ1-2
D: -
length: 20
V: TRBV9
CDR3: CASSVATPPTAKGENGGYTF
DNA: TGTGCCAGCAGCGTAGCCACCCCACCCACGGCGAAAGGAGAAAACGGGGGCTACACCTTC

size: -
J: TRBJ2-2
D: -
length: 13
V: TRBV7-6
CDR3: CASSDRFNGELFF
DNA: TGTGCCAGCAGCGACAGGTTTAACGGGGAGCTGTTTTTT

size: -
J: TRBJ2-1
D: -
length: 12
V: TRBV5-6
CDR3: CASSLTLNEQFF
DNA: TGTGCCAGCAGCCTTACTCTTAATGAGCAGTTCTTC

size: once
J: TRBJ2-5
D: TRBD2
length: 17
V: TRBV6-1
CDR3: CASSETGRGENQETQYF
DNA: TGTGCCAGCAGTGAAACTGGGCGGGGGGAAAACCAAGAGACCCAGTACTTC

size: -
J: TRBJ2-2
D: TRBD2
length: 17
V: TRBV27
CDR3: CASSLSAGGRHTGELFF
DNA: TGTGCCAGCAGTTTATCGGCGGGGGGCCGGCACACCGGGGAGCTGTTTTTT

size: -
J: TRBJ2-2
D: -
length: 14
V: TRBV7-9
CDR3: CASSLSGNTGELFF
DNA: TGTGCCAGCAGCTTATCAGGGAACACCGGGGAGCTGTTTTTT

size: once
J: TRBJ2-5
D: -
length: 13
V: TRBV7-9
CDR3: CASSLGGRETQYF
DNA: TGTGCCAGCAGCTTAGGAGGCCGGGAGACCCAGTACTTC

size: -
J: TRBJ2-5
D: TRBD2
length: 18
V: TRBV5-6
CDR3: CASSSPYLAGGPRWTQYF
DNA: TGTGCCAGCAGCTCGCCGTATCTAGCGGGGGGGCCTAGATGGACCCAGTACTTC

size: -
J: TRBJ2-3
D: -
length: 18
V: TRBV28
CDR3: CASKTHVPGGKGADTQYF
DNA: TGTGCCAGCAAAACCCACGTGCCGGGGGGTAAGGGGGCAGATACGCAGTATTTT

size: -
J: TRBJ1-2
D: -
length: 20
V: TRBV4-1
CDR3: CASSQEVWRVRRITNYGYTF
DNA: TGCGCCAGCAGCCAAGAAGTTTGGAGGGTCAGACGGATCACTAACTATGGCTACACCTTC

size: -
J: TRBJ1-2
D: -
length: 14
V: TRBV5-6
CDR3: CASSLSGDGYGYTF
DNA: TGTGCCAGCAGCTTATCAGGGGATGGCTATGGCTACACCTTC

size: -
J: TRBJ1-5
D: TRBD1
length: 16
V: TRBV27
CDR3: CASSLSRTGGNQPQHF
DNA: TGTGCCAGCAGTTTATCGAGGACAGGGGGCAATCAGCCCCAGCATTTT

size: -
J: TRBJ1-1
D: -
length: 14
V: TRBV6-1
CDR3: CASSVYRQNTEAFF
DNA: TGTGCCAGCAGTGTATACAGACAGAACACTGAAGCTTTCTTT

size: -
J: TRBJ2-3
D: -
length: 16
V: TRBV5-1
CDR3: CASSNSIESRTDTQYF
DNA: TGCGCCAGCAGCAATTCCATTGAATCGAGGACAGATACGCAGTATTTT

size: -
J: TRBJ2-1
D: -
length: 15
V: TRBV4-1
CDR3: CASSLHRGAGNEQFF
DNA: TGCGCCAGCAGCCTCCACCGGGGGGCCGGCAATGAGCAGTTCTTC

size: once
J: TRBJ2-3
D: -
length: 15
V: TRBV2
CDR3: CASSDGQQITDTQYF
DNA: TGTGCCAGCAGTGACGGACAACAAATTACAGATACGCAGTATTTT

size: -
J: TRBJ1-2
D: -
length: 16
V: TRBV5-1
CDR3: CASSLARGAALYGYTF
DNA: TGCGCCAGCAGCTTGGCCAGGGGCGCTGCCCTTTATGGCTACACCTTC

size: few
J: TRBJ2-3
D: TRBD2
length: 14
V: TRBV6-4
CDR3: CASSDSRGADTQYF
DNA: TGTGCCAGCAGTGACTCGCGGGGGGCAGATACGCAGTATTTT

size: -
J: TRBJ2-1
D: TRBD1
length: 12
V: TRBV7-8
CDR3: CATQGEYNEQFF
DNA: TGTGCCACTCAGGGGGAGTACAATGAGCAGTTCTTC

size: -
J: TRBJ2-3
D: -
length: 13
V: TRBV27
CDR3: CASSLGPTDTQYF
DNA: TGTGCCAGCAGCTTAGGCCCCACAGATACGCAGTATTTT

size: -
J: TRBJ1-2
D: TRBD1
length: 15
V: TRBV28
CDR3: CASSLTGVANYGYTF
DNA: TGTGCCAGCAGTCTCACAGGGGTAGCTAACTATGGCTACACCTTC

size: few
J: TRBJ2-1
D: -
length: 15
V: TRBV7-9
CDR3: CASSLGPGSRDEQFF
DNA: TGTGCCAGCAGCTTAGGGCCAGGGTCGAGAGATGAGCAGTTCTTC

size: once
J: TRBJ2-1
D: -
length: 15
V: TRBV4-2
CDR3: CASSQVTGSYNEQFF
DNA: TGTGCCAGCAGCCAAGTTACAGGGTCCTACAATGAGCAGTTCTTC

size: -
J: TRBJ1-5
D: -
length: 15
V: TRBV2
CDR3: CASSESVSGNQPQHF
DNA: TGTGCCAGCAGTGAATCAGTCTCTGGCAATCAGCCCCAGCATTTT

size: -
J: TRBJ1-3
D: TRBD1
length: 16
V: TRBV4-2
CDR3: CASSQDPGTGENTIYF
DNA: TGTGCCAGCAGCCAAGATCCCGGGACAGGGGAAAACACCATATATTTT

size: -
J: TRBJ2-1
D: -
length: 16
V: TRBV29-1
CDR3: CSVTQVRATTYNEQFF
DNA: TGCAGCGTCACCCAAGTACGAGCGACTACCTACAATGAGCAGTTCTTC

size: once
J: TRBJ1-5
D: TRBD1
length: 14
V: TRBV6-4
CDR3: CASSERTGNQPQHF
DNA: TGTGCCAGCAGTGAGCGGACAGGGAATCAGCCCCAGCATTTT

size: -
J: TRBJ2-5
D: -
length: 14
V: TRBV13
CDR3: CASSTADSQETQYF
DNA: TGTGCCAGCAGCACAGCGGACAGCCAAGAGACCCAGTACTTC

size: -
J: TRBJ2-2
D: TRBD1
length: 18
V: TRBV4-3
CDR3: CASSQDDPTGGWSGELFF
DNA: TGCGCCAGCAGCCAAGATGACCCGACAGGGGGATGGTCCGGGGAGCTGTTTTTT

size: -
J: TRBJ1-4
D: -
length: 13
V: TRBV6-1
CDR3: CASSDREAEKLFF
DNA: TGTGCCAGCAGTGACAGGGAGGCGGAAAAACTGTTTTTT

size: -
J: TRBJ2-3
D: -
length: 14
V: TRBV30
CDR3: CAWRFGGITDTQYF
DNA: TGTGCCTGGAGGTTTGGGGGGATCACAGATACGCAGTATTTT

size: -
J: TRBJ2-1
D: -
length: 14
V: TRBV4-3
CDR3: CASSQDRDYNEQFF
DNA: TGCGCCAGCAGCCAAGATCGAGATTACAATGAGCAGTTCTTC

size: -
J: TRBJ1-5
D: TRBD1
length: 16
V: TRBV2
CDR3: CASSESGTGGNQPQHF
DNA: TGTGCCAGCAGTGAATCGGGGACAGGGGGCAATCAGCCCCAGCATTTT

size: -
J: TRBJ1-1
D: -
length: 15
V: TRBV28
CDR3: CASSLSQTGNTEAFF
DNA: TGTGCCAGCAGTTTATCGCAAACAGGGAACACTGAAGCTTTCTTT

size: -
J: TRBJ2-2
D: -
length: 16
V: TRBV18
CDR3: CASSPLQGSRDGELFF
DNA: TGTGCCAGCTCACCGCTACAGGGCTCGAGGGACGGGGAGCTGTTTTTT

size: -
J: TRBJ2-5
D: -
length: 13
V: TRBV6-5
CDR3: CASSYDSRKTQYF
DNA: TGTGCCAGCAGTTACGACAGCCGGAAGACCCAGTACTTC

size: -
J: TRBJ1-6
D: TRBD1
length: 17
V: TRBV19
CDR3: CASTQGQPSSYNSPLHF
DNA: TGTGCCAGTACCCAGGGACAGCCGAGCTCCTATAATTCACCCCTCCACTTT

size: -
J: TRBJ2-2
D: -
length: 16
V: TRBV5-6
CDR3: CASSLQGFELAGELFF
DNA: TGTGCCAGCAGCTTGCAGGGTTTTGAGTTAGCCGGGGAGCTGTTTTTT

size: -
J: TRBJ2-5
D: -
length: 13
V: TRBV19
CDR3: CASTQRLQETQYF
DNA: TGTGCCAGTACCCAGCGCCTACAAGAGACCCAGTACTTC

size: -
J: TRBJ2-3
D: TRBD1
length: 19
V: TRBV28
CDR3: CASSFPHPLDRASTDTQYF
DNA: TGTGCCAGCAGTTTCCCCCACCCTTTGGACAGGGCCAGCACAGATACGCAGTATTTT

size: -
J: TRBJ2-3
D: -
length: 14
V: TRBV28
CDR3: CASRRPRSTDTQYF
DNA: TGTGCCAGCAGGCGGCCTCGTAGCACAGATACGCAGTATTTT

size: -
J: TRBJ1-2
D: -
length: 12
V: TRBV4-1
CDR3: CASSPDTYGYTF
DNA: TGCGCCAGCAGCCCTGACACCTATGGCTACACCTTC

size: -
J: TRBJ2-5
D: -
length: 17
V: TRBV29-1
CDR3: CSVKRWGGRKYQETQYF
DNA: TGCAGCGTCAAACGGTGGGGGGGCCGGAAGTACCAAGAGACCCAGTACTTC

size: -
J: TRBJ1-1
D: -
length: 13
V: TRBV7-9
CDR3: CASSSPLNTEAFF
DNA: TGTGCCAGCAGCTCCCCTCTGAACACTGAAGCTTTCTTT

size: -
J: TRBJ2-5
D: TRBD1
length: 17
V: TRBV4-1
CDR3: CASSQEGAGGFKVTQYF
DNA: TGCGCCAGCAGCCAAGAGGGTGCAGGGGGTTTTAAGGTGACCCAGTACTTC

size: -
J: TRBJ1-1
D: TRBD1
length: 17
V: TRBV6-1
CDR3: CASSDAGATGVNTEAFF
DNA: TGTGCCAGCAGTGATGCAGGAGCAACAGGGGTGAACACTGAAGCTTTCTTT

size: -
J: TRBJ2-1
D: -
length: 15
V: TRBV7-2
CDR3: CASSLGGGAEYEQFF
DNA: TGTGCCAGCAGCTTAGGAGGGGGGGCGGAGTATGAGCAGTTCTTC

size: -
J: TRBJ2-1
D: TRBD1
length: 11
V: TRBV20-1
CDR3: CSARYRGEQFF
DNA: TGCAGTGCTAGATACAGGGGTGAGCAGTTCTTC

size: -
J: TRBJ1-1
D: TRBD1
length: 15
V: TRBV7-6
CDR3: CASSLEPGGLTEAFF
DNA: TGTGCCAGCAGCTTAGAGCCAGGGGGCCTCACTGAAGCTTTCTTT

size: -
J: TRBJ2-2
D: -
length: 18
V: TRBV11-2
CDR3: CASSLGGGATVNTGELFF
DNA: TGTGCCAGCAGCCTCGGTGGGGGGGCAACCGTTAACACCGGGGAGCTGTTTTTT

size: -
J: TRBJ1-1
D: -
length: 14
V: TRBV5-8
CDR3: CASMVGAQNTEAFF
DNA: TGTGCCAGCATGGTTGGGGCCCAGAACACTGAAGCTTTCTTT

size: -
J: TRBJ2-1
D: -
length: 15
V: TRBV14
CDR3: CASSEGESPYNEQFF
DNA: TGTGCCAGCAGCGAAGGGGAGAGTCCCTACAATGAGCAGTTCTTC